This T cell receptor (beta chain) came from a study of response to subunit inactivated influenza vaccine. Overall study findings and caveats: The authors suggested that few new T cells are recruited per seasonal influenza vaccination.

To note about this clonotype: Its target is unknown.

TCRdb processed the RT-PCR reads anew with MiXCR; each CDR3 protein has one entry. Seen here are under 800,000 distinct CDR3 sequences, approximately 13% observed once, and the top ten hold 5.5% to 8%. This CDR3 is built from 17 residues. Germline V gives CDR1 LNHDA, CDR2 SQIVND (reference sequence). The germline V and J ends were trimmed by 4 bases and 0 bases, with 16 bases remaining between them. The clonotype originates from a man between 45 and 60 years old who received an inactivated influenza vaccine. The rearrangement uses TRBV19 and TRBJ1-5, with D unclear. The sequencing here drew on PBMCs from blood, taken about 14 days before vaccination. The CDR3 DNA reads TGTGCCAGTAGTAGGGGTTTGGCAGTCTATAGCAATCAGCCCCAGCATTTT. Amino acid sequence: CASSRGLAVYSNQPQHF.